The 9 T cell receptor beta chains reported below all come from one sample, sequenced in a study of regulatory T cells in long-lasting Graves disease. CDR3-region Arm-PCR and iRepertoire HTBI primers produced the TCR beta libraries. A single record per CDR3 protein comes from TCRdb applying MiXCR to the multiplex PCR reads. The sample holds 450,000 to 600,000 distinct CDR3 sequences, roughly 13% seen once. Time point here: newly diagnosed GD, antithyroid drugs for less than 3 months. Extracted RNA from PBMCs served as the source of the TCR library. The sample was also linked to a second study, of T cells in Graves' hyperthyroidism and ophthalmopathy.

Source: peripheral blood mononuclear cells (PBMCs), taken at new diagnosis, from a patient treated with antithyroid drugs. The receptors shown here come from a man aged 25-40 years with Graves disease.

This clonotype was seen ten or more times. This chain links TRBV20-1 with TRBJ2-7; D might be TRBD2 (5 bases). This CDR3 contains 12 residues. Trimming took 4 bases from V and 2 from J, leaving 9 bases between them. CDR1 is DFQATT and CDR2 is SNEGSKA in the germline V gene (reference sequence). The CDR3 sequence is CSATDLTYEQYF. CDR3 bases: TGCAGTGCTACGGACTTAACCTACGAGCAGTACTTC.

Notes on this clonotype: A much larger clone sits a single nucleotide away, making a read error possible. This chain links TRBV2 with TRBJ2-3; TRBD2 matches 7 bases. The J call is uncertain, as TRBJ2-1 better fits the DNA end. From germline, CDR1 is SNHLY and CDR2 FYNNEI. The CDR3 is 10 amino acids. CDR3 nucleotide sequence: TGTGCCAGGGACGGCGGGGGGCAGTTCTTC. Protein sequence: CARDGGGQFF.

The CDR3 region is CASSLTGGTGANVLTF. CDR3 sequence (DNA): TGTGCCAGCAGCTTAACCGGGGGGACTGGGGCCAACGTCCTGACTTTC. V is TRBV7-8 and J is TRBJ2-6, with TRBD2 matching 7 bases. This CDR3 region has 16 residues. The germline V gene has CDR1 SGHVS and CDR2 FQNEAQ. V shed 2 bases, J shed 2 bases, and the junction held 3 bases outside the gene matches.

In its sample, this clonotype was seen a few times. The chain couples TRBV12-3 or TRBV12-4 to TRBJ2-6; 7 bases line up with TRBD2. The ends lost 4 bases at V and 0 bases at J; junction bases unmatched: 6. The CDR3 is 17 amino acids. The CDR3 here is CASSWGGGPSGANVLTF. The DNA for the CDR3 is TGTGCCAGCAGTTGGGGGGGGGGACCCTCTGGGGCCAACGTCCTGACTTTC.

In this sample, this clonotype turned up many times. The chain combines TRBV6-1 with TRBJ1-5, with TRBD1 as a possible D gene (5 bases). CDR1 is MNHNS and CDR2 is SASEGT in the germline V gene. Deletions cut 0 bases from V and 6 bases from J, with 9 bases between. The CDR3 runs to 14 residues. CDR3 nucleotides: TGTGCCAGCAGTGAAGCGCATGGGGGTCAGCCCCAGCATTTT. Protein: CASSEAHGGQPQHF.

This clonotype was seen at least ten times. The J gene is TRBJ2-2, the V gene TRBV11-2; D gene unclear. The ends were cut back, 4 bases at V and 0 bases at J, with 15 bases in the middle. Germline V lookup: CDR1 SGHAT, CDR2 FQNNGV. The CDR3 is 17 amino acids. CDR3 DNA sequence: TGTGCCAGCAGCTCTAACATAATAGGGCCGAACACCGGGGAGCTGTTTTTT. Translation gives CASSSNIIGPNTGELFF.

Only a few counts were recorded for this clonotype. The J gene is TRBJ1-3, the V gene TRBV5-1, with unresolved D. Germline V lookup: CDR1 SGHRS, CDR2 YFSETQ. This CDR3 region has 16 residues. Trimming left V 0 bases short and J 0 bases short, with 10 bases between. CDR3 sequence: CASSLGISGSGNTIYF. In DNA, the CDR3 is TGCGCCAGCAGCTTGGGGATTTCTGGCTCTGGAAACACCATATATTTT.

The DNA for the CDR3 is TGTGCCAGCACCTCGGGGACTGATTCCTACGAGCAGTACTTC. This gives the protein CASTSGTDSYEQYF. The chain joins TRBV9 to TRBJ2-7; D might be TRBD2 (6 bases). Germline V gene sequence: CDR1 SGDLS, CDR2 YYNGEE. The CDR3 consists of 14 residues. Trimming removed 6 bases at V and 1 base at J, with 14 bases between.

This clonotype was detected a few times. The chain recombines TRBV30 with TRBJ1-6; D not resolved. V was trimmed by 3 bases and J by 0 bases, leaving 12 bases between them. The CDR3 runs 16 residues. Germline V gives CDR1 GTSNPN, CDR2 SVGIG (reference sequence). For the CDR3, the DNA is TGTGCCTGGAGGGCCGCGGTTAGCTCCTATAATTCACCCCTCCACTTT. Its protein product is CAWRAAVSSYNSPLHF.